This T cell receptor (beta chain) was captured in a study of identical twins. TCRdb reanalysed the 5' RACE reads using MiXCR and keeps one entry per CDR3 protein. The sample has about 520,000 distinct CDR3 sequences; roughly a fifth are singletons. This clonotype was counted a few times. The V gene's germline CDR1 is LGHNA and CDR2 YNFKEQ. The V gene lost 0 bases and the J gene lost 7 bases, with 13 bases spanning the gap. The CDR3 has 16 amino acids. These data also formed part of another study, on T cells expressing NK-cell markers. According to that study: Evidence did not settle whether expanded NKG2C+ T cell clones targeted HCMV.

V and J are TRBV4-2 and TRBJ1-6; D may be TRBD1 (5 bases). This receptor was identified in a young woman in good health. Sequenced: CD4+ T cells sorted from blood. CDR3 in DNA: TGTGCCAGCAGCCAAGATTATTCAGGGAGCAATTCACCCCTCCACTTT. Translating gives CASSQDYSGSNSPLHF.